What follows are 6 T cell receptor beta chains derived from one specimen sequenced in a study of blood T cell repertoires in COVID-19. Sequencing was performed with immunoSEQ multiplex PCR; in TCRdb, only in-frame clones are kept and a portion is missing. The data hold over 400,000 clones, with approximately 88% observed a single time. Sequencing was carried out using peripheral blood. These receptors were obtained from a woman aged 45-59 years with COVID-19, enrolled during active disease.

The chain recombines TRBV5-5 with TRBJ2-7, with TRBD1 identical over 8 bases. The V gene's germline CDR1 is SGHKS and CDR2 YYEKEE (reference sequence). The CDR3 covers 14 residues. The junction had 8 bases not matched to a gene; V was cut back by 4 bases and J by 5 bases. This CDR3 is CASSPWTGLDEQYF. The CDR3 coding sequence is TGTGCCAGCAGCCCCTGGACAGGGCTGGACGAGCAGTACTTC.

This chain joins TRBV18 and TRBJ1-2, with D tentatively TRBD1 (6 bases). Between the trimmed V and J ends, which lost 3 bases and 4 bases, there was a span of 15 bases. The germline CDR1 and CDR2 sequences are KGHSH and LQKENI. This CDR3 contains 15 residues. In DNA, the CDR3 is TGTGCCAGCTCACCCGGGACAAGGGTGGTCTATGGCTACACCTTC. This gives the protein CASSPGTRVVYGYTF.

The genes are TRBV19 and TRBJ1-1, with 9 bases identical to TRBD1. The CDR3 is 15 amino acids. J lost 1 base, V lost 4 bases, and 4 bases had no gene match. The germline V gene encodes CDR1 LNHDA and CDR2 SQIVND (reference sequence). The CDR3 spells CASSRQGDQNTEAFF. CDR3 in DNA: TGTGCCAGTAGTAGACAGGGGGACCAGAACACTGAAGCTTTCTTT.

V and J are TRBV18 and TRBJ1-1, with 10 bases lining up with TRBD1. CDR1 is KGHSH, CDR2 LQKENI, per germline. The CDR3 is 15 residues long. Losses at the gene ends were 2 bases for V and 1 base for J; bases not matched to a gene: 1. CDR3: CASSPRTGGNTEAFF. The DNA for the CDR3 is TGTGCCAGCTCACCAAGGACAGGGGGGAACACTGAAGCTTTCTTT.

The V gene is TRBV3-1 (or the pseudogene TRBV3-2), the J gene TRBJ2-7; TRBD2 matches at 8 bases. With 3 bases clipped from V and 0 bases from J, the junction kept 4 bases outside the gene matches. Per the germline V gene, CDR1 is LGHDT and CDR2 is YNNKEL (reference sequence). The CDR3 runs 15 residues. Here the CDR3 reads CASSQVSGISYEQYF. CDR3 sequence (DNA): TGTGCCAGCAGCCAGGTTAGCGGGATCTCCTACGAGCAGTACTTC.

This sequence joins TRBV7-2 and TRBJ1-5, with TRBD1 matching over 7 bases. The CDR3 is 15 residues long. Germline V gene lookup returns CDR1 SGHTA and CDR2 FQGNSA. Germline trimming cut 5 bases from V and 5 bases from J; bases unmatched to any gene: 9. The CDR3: CASSTAQGTDQPQHF. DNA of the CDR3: TGTGCCAGCAGCACCGCACAGGGGACCGATCAGCCCCAGCATTTT.